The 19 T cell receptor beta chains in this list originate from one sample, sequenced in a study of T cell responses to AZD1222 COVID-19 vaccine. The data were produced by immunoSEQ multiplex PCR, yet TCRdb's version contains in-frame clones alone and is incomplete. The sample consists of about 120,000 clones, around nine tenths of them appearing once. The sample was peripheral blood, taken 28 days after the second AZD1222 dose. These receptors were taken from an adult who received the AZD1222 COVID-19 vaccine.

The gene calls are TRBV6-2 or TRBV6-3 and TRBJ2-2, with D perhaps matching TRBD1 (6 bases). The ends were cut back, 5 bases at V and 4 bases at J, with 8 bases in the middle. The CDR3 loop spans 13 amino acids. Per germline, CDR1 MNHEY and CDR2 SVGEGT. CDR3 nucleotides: TGTGCCAGCAGTACGACAGGCACCGGGGAGCTGTTTTTT. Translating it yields CASSTTGTGELFF.

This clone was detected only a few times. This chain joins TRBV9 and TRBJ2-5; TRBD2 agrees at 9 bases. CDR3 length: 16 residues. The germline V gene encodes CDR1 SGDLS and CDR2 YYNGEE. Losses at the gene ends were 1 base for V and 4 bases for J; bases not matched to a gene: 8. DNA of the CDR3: TGTGCCAGCAGCGTATCTGAGAGCGGGGGGCTAGAGACCCAGTACTTC. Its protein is CASSVSESGGLETQYF. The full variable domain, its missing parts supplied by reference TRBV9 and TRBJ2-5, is DSGVTQTPKHLITATGQRVTLRCSPRSGDLSVYWYQQSLDQGLQFLIQYYNGEERAKGNILERFSAQQFPDLHSELNLSSLELGDSALYFCASSVSESGGLETQYFGPGTRLLVL.

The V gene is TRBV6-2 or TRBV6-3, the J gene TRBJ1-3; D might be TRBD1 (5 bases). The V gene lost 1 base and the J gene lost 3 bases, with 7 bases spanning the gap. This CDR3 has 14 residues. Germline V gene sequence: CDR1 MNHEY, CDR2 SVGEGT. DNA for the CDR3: TGTGCCAGCAGTTACTTTGGGGGTGGAAACACCATATATTTT. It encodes CASSYFGGGNTIYF.

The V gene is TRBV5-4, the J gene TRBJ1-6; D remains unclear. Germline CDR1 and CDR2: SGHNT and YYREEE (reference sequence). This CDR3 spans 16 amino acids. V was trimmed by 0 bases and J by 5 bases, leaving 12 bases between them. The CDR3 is CASSLDPGPDNSPLHF. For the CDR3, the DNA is TGTGCCAGCAGCTTGGATCCCGGCCCGGATAATTCACCCCTCCACTTT. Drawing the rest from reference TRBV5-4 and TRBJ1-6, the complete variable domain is ETGVTQSPTHLIKTRGQQVTLRCSSQSGHNTVSWYQQALGQGPQFIFQYYREEENGRGNFPPRFSGLQFPNYSSELNVNALELDDSALYLCASSLDPGPDNSPLHFGNGTRLTVT.

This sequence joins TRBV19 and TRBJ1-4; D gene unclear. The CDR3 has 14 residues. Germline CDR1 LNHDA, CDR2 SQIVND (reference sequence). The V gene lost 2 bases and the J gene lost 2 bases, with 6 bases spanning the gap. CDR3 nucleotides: TGTGCCAGTAGTATACGGGCCACTAATGAAAAACTGTTTTTT. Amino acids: CASSIRATNEKLFF.

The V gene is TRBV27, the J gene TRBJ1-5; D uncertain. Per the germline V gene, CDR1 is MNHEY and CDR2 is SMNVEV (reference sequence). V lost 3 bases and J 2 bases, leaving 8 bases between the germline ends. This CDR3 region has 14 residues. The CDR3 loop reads CASSFLQGNQPQHF. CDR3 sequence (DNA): TGTGCCAGCAGTTTTCTGCAAGGCAATCAGCCCCAGCATTTT.

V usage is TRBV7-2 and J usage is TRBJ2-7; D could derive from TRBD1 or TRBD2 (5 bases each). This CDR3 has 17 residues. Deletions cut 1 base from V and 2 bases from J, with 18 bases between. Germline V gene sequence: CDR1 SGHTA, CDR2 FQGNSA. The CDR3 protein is CASSLESRGTRTYEQYF. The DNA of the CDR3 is TGTGCCAGCAGCTTAGAATCAAGAGGGACCCGTACCTACGAGCAGTACTTC. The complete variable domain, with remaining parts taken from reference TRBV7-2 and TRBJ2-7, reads GAGVSQSPSNKVTEKGKDVELRCDPISGHTALYWYRQSLGQGLEFLIYFQGNSAPDKSGLPSDRFSAERTGGSVSTLTIQRTQQEDSAVYLCASSLESRGTRTYEQYFGPGTRLTVT.

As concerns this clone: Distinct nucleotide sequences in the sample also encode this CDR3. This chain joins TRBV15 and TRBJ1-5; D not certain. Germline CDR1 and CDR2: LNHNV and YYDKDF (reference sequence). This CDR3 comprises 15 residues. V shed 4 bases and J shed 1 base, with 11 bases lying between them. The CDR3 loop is CATSIASGSNQPQHF. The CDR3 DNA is TGTGCCACCAGCATCGCTAGTGGGAGCAATCAGCCCCAGCATTTT.

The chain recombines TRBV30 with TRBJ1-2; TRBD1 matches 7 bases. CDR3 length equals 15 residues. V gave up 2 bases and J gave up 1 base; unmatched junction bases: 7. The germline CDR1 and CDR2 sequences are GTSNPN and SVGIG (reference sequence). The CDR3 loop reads CAWSRRDRSNYGYTF. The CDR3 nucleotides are TGTGCCTGGAGTCGCCGGGACAGAAGTAACTATGGCTACACCTTC. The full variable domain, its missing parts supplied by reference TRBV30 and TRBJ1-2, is SQTIHQWPATLVQPVGSPLSLECTVEGTSNPNLYWYRQAAGRGLQLLFYSVGIGQISSEVPQNLSASRPQDRQFILSSKKLLLSDSGFYLCAWSRRDRSNYGYTFGSGTRLTVV.

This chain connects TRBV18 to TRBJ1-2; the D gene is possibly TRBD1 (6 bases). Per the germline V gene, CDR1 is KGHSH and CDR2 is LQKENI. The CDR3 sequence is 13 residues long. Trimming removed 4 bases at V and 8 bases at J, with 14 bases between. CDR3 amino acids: CASSQSAQGGYTF. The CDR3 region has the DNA TGTGCCAGCTCACAATCGGCCCAGGGGGGCTACACCTTC.

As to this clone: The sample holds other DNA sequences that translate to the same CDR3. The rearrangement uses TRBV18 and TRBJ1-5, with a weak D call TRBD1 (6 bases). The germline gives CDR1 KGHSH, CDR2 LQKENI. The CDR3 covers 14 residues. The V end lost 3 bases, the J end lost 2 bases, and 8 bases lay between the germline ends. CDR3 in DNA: TGTGCCAGCTCACCTTCAGGGGGCAATCAGCCCCAGCATTTT. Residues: CASSPSGGNQPQHF.

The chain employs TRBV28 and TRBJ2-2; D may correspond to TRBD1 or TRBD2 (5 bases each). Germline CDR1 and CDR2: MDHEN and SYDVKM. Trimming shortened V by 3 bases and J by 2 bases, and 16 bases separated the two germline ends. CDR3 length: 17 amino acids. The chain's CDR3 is CASSFPRLRDNTGELFF. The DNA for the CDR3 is TGTGCCAGCAGTTTCCCCAGGCTCCGGGACAACACCGGGGAGCTGTTTTTT.

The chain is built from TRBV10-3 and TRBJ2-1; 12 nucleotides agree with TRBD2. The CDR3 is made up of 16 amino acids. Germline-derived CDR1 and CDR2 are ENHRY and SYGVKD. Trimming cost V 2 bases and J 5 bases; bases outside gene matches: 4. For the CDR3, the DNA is TGTGCCATCAGTGAGCCGACTAGCGGGAGCCACAATGAGCAGTTCTTC. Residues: CAISEPTSGSHNEQFF.

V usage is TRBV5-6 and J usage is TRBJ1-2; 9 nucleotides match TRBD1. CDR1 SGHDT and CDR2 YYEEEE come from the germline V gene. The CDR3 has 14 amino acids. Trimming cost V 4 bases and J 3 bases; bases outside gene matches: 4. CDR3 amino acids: CASSEDRGYYGYTF. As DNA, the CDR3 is TGTGCCAGCAGCGAGGACAGGGGTTACTATGGCTACACCTTC.

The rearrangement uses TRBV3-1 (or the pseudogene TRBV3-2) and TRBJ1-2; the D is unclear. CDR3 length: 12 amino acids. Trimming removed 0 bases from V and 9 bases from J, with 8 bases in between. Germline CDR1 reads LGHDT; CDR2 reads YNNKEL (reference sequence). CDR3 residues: CASSQEGWSYTF. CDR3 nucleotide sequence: TGTGCCAGCAGCCAAGAGGGGTGGAGCTACACCTTC.

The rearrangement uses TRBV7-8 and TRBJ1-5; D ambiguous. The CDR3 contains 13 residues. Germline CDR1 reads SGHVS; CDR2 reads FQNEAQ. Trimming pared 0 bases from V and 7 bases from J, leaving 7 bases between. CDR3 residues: CASSLALGQPQHF. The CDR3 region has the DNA TGTGCCAGCAGCTTAGCGCTAGGACAGCCCCAGCATTTT.

The CDR3 DNA follows: TGTGCCAGCAGTCCCCATAGGGGAGAGCAGTACTTC. It codes for CASSPHRGEQYF. This rearrangement joins TRBV12-3 or TRBV12-4 to TRBJ2-7; D may be TRBD1 (5 bases). Trimming removed 5 bases from V and 7 bases from J, with 12 bases in between. The CDR3 extends over 12 amino acids.

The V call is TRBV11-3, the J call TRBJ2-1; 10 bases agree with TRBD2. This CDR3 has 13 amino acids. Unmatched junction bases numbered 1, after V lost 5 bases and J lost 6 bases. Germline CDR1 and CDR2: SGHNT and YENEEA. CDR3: CASSASGGNEQFF. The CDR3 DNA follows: TGTGCCAGCAGCGCTAGCGGGGGCAATGAGCAGTTCTTC.

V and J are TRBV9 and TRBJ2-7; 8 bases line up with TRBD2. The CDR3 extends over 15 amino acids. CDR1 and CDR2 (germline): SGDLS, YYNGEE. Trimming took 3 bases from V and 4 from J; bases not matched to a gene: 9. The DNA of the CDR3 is TGTGCCAGCAGCGAGAGCGGGAGCGGAAATTACGAGCAGTACTTC. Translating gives CASSESGSGNYEQYF.